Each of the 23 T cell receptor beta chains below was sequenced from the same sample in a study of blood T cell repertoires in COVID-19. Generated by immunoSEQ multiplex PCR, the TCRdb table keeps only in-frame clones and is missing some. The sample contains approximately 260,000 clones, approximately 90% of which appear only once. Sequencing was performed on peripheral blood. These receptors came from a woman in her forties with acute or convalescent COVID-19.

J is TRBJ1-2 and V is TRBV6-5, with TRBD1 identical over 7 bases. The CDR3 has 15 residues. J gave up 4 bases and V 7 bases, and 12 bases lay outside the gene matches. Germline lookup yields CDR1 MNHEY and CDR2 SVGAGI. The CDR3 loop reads CASTVQGTLVYGYTF. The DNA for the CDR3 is TGTGCCAGCACTGTACAGGGGACGCTCGTCTATGGCTACACCTTC.

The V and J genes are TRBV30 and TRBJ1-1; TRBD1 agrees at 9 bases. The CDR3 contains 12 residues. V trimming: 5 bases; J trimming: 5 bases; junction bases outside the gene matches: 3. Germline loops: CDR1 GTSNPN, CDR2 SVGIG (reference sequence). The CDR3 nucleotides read TGTGCCTGGGGACAGGGGAAGACTGAAGCTTTCTTT. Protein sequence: CAWGQGKTEAFF.

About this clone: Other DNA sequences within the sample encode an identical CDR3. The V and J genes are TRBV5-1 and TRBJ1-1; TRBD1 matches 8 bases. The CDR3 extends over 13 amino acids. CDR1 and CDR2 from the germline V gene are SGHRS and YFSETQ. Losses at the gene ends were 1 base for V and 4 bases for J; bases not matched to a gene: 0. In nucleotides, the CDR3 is TGCGCCAGCAGCTTGACAGGGGGCACTGAAGCTTTCTTT. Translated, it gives CASSLTGGTEAFF.

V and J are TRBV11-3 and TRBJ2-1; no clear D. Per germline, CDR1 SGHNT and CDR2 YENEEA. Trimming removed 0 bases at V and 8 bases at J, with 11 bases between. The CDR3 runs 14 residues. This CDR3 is CASSLEVYSHEQFF. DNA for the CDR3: TGTGCCAGCAGCTTAGAGGTTTACTCACATGAGCAGTTCTTC. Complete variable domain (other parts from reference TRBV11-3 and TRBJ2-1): EAGVVQSPRYKIIEKKQPVAFWCNPISGHNTLYWYLQNLGQGPELLIRYENEEAVDDSQLPKDRFSAERLKGVDSTLKIQPAELGDSAVYLCASSLEVYSHEQFFGPGTRLTVL.

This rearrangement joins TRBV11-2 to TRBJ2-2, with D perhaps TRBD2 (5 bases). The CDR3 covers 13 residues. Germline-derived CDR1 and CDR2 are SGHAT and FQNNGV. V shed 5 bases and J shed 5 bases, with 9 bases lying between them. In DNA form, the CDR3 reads TGTGCCAGCAGCCGCGGACTTACCGGGGAGCTGTTTTTT. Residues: CASSRGLTGELFF.

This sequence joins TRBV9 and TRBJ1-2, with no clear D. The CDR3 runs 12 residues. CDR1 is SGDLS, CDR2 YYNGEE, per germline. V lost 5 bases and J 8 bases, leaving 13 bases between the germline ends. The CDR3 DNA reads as TGTGCCAGCAGGGAGGGTCTCGGGGGCTACACCTTC. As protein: CASREGLGGYTF. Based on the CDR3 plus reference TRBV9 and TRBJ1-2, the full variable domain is DSGVTQTPKHLITATGQRVTLRCSPRSGDLSVYWYQQSLDQGLQFLIQYYNGEERAKGNILERFSAQQFPDLHSELNLSSLELGDSALYFCASREGLGGYTFGSGTRLTVV.

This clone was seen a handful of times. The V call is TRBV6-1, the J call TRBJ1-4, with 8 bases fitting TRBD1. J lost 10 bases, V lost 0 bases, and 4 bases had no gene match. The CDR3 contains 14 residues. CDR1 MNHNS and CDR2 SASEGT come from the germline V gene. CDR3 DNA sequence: TGTGCCAGCAGTGAAGCAGGACAGGGAAGAAAACTGTTTTTT. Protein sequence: CASSEAGQGRKLFF.

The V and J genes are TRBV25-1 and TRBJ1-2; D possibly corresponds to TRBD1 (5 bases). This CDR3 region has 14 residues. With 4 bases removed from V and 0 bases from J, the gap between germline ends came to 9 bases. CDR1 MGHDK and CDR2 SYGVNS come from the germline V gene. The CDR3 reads CASSVAGTNYGYTF. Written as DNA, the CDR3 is TGTGCCAGCAGTGTCGCAGGGACTAACTATGGCTACACCTTC.

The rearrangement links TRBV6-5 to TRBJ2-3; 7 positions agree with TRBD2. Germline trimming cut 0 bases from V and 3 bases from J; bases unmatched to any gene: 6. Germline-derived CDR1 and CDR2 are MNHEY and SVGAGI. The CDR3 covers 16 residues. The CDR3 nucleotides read TGTGCCAGCAGTTACTCGGGGCGGGGGAAGACAGATACGCAGTATTTT. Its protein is CASSYSGRGKTDTQYF.

This CDR3 is CASSYGTSGGSYEQYV. DNA of the CDR3: TGTGCCAGCAGTTACGGGACTAGCGGGGGCTCCTACGAGCAGTACGTC. This chain links TRBV6-5 with TRBJ2-7; 14 bases match TRBD2. There are 16 residues in the CDR3. The germline V gene has CDR1 MNHEY and CDR2 SVGAGI. The junction had 0 bases not matched to a gene; V was cut back by 2 bases and J by 0 bases.

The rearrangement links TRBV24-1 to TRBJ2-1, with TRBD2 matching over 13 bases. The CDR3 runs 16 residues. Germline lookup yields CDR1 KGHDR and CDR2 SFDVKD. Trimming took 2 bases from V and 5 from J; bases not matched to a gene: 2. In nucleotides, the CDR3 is TGTGCCACCAGTGATTCCGGACTAGCGGGGGACAATGAGCAGTTCTTC. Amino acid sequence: CATSDSGLAGDNEQFF.

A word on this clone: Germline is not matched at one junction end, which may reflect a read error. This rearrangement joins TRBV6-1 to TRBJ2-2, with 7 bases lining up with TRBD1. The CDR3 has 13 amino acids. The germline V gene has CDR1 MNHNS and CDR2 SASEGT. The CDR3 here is CASSQAQGPELFF. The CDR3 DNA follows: TGTGCCAGCAGTCAAGCACAGGGGCCCGAGCTGTTTTTT.

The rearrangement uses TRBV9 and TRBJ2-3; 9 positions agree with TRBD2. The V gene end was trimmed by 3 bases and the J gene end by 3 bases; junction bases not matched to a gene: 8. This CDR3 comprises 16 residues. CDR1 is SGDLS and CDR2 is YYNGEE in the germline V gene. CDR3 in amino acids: CASSARPGLATDTQYF. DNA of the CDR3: TGTGCCAGCAGCGCCCGTCCGGGACTAGCTACAGATACGCAGTATTTT. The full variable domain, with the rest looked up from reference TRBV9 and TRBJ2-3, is DSGVTQTPKHLITATGQRVTLRCSPRSGDLSVYWYQQSLDQGLQFLIQYYNGEERAKGNILERFSAQQFPDLHSELNLSSLELGDSALYFCASSARPGLATDTQYFGPGTRLTVL.

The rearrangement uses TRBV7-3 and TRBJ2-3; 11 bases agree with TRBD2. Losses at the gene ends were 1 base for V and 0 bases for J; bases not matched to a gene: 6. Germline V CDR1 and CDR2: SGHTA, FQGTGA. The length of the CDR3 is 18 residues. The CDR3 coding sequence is TGTGCCAGCAGCTTAATGCCCCTAGCGGGGGGTAGCACAGATACGCAGTATTTT. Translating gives CASSLMPLAGGSTDTQYF.

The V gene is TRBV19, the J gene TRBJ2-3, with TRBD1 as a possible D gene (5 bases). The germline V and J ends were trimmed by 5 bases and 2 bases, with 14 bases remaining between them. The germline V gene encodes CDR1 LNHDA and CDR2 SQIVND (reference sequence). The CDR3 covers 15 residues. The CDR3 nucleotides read TGTGCCAGTAGTGAAACGCAGGGTTCCACAGATACGCAGTATTTT. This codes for CASSETQGSTDTQYF.

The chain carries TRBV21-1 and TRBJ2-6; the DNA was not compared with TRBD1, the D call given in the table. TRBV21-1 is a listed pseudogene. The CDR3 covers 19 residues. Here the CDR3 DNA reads TGTGCCAGCAGAGAGACAGGGTACCCCCGGAAGGCTGGGGCCAACGTCCTGACTTTC. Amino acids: CASRETGYPRKAGANVLTF.

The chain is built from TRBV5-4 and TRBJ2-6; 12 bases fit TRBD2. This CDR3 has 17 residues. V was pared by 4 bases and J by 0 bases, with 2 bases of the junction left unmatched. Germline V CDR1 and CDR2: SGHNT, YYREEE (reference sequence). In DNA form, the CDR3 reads TGTGCCAGCAGCCCGACTAGCGGGGGCTCTGGGGCCAACGTCCTGACTTTC. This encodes CASSPTSGGSGANVLTF.

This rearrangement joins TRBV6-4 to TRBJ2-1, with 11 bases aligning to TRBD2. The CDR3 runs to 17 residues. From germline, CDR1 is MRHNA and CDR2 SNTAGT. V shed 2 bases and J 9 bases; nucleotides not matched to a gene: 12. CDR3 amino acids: CASSDPALVAGGLEQFF. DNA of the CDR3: TGTGCCAGCAGTGACCCGGCCCTTGTAGCGGGGGGGCTTGAGCAGTTCTTC.

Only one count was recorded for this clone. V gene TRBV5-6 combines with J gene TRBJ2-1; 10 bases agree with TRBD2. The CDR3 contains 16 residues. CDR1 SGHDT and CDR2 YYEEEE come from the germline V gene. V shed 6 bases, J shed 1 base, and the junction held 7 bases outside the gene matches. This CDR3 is CASKTSGARSYNEQFF. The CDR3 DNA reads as TGTGCCAGCAAAACTAGCGGGGCAAGGTCCTACAATGAGCAGTTCTTC.

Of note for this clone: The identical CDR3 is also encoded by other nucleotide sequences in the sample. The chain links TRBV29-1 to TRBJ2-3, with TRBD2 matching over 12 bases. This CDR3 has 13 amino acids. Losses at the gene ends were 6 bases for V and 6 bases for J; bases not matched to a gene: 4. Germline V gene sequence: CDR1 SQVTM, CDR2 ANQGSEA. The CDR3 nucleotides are TGCAGCGTGGATGGACTAGCGGGGGATACGCAGTATTTT. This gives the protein CSVDGLAGDTQYF.

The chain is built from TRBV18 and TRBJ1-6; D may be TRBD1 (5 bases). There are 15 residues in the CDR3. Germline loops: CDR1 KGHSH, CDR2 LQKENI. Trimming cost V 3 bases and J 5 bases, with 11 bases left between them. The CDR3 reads CASSPQSGNNSPLHF. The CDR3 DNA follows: TGTGCCAGCTCACCCCAGTCAGGGAATAATTCACCCCTCCACTTT. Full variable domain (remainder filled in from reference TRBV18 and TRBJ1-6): NAGVMQNPRHLVRRRGQEARLRCSPMKGHSHVYWYRQLPEEGLKFMVYLQKENIIDESGMPKERFSAEFPKEGPSILRIQQVVRGDSAAYFCASSPQSGNNSPLHFGNGTRLTVT.

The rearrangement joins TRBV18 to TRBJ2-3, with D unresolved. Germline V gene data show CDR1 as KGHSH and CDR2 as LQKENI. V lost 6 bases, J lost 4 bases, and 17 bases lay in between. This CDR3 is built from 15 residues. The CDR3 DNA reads TGTGCCAGCTCCCGAGCCTTCTCAGGCCCAGATACGCAGTATTTT. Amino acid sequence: CASSRAFSGPDTQYF.

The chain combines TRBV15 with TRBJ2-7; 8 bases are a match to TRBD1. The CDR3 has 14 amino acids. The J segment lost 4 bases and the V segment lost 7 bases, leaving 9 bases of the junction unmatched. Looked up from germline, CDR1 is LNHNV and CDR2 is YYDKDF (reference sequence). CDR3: CATTSRTGPYEQYV. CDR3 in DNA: TGTGCCACCACCAGTCGGACAGGGCCGTACGAGCAGTACGTC.